The clone carrying this T cell receptor (beta chain) was detected only a few times. Its antigen remains unknown. These data originate in a study of beta chain features in type 1 diabetes. The study's findings and limits: A moderate, significant TCRB CDR3 shortening appeared in type 1 diabetes across four CD4+ subsets.

The entirety of the isolated RNA underwent reverse transcription, so expressed TCRB transcripts were sequenced. The table came from immunoSEQ multiplex PCR; TCRdb's copy has only in-frame clones and leaves some out. The table lists approximately 600,000 clones, 12% of them singletons. V dropped 6 bases and J dropped 5 bases, with 8 bases sitting between them. The CDR3 is made up of 11 amino acids. Germline CDR1 reads DFQATT; CDR2 reads SNEGSKA (reference sequence). The sequence was obtained from a man younger than 45 with type 1 diabetes. The chain links TRBV20-1 to TRBJ2-1; D unresolved. Sequencing was carried out using naive CD4+ T cells from blood. This CDR3 is CSAASNNEQFF. In DNA form, the CDR3 reads TGCAGTGCGGCTTCTAACAATGAGCAGTTCTTC.